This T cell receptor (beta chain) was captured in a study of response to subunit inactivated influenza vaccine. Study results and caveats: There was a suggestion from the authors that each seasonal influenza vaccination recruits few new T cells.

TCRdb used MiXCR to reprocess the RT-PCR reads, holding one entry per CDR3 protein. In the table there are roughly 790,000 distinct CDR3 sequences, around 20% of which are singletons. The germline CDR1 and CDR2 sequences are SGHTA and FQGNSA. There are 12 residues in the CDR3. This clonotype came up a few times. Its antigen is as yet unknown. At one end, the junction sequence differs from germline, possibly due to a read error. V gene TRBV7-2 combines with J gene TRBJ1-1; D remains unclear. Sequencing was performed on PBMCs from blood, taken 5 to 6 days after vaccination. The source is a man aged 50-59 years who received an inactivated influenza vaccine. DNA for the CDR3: TGTGCCAGCAGTTTAATGAACGCTGAAGCTTTCTTT. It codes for CASSLMNAEAFF.